The clone carrying this T cell receptor beta chain was seen ten or more times. The data were obtained in a study of regulatory T cells in long-lasting Graves disease. This CDR3 contains 13 residues. The V end lost 5 bases, the J end lost 3 bases, and 11 bases lay between the germline ends. Per germline, CDR1 MDHEN and CDR2 SYDVKM. Time point in this sample: newly diagnosed GD, antithyroid drugs for less than 3 months. The TCR library used RNA extracted from PBMCs. Construction of TCR beta libraries relied on iRepertoire HTBI primers and on Arm-PCR targeting CDR3 regions. Each CDR3 protein gets one entry after TCRdb re-called the multiplex PCR reads with MiXCR. The repertoire includes more than 450,000 distinct CDR3 sequences, more than 10% of them detected once, and 8% to 10% sits in the top ten. The sample also formed part of further work on T cells in Graves' hyperthyroidism and ophthalmopathy.

J is TRBJ2-7 and V is TRBV28, with D maybe TRBD1 (6 bases). Sequencing used peripheral blood mononuclear cells (PBMCs), obtained at new diagnosis, from a patient treated with antithyroid drugs. The sequence derives from a young woman with Graves disease. Here the CDR3 DNA reads TGTGCCAGCAGTCTAAAGGGGGTCTACGAGCAGTACTTC. Its translation is CASSLKGVYEQYF. The complete variable domain, with remaining parts taken from reference TRBV28 and TRBJ2-7, reads DVKVTQSSRYLVKRTGEKVFLECVQDMDHENMFWYRQDPGLGLRLIYFSYDVKMKEKGDIPEGYSVSREKKERFSLILESASTNQTSMYLCASSLKGVYEQYFGPGTRLTVT.